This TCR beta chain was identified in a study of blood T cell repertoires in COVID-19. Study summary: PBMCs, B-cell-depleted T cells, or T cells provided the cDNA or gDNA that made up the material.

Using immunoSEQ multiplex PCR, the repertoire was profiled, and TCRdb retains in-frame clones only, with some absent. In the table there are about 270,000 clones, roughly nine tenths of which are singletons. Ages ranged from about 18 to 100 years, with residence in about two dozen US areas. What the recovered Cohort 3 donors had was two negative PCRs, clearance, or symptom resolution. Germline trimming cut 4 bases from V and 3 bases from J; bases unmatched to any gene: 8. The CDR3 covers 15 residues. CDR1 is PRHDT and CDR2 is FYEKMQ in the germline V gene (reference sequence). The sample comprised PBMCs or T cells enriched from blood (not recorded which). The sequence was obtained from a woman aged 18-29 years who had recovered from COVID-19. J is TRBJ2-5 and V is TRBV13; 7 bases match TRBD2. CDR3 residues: CASSSSVRGEETQYF. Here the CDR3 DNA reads TGTGCCAGCAGCTCCTCCGTCCGGGGGGAAGAGACCCAGTACTTC.